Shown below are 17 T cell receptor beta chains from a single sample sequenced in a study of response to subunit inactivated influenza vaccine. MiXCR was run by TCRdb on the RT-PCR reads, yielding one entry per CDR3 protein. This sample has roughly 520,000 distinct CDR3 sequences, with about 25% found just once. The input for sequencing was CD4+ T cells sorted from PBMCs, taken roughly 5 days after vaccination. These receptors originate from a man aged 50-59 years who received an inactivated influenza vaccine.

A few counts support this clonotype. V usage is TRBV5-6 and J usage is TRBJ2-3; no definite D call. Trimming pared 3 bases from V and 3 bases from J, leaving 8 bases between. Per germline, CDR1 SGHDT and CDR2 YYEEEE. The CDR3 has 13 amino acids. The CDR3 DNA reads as TGTGCCAGCAGCTCGGTCTTAACAGATACGCAGTATTTT. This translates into CASSSVLTDTQYF.

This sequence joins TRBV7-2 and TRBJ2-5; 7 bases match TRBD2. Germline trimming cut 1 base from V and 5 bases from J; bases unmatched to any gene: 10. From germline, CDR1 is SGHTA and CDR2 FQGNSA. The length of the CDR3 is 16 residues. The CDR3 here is CASSLVSIATSETQYF. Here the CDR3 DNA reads TGTGCCAGCAGCTTAGTTTCTATAGCGACTAGCGAGACCCAGTACTTC.

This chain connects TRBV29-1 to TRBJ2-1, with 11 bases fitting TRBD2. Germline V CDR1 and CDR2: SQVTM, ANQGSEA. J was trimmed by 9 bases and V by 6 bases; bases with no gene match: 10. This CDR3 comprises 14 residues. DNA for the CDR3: TGCAGCGTCCTGGGACTAGCGGAGTCGGCTGAGCAGTTCTTC. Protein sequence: CSVLGLAESAEQFF.

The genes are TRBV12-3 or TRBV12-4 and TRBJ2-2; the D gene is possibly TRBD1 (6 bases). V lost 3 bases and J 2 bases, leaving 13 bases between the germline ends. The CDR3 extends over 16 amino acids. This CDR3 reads CASSLAGTINTGELFF. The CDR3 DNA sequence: TGTGCCAGCAGTTTGGCCGGGACAATTAACACCGGGGAGCTGTTTTTT.

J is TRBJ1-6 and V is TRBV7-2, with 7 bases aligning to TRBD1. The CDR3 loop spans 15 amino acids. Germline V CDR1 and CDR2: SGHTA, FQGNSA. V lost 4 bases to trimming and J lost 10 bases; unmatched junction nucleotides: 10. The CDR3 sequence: CASSSRQGPGSPLHF. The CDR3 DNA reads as TGTGCCAGCAGCTCCCGACAGGGACCAGGGTCACCCCTCCACTTT.

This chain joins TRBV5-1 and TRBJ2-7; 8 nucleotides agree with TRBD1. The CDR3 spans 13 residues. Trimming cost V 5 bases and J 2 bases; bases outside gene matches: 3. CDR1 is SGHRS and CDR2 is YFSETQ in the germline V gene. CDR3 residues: CASRPDRAYEQYF. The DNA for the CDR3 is TGCGCCAGCAGACCGGACAGGGCCTACGAGCAGTACTTC.

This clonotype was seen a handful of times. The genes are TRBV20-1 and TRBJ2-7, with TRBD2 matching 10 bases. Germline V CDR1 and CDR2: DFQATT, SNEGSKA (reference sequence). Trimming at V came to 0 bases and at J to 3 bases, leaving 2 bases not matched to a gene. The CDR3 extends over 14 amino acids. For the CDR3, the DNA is TGCAGTGCTAGAGAACTAGCGGGATACTACGAGCAGTACTTC. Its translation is CSARELAGYYEQYF.

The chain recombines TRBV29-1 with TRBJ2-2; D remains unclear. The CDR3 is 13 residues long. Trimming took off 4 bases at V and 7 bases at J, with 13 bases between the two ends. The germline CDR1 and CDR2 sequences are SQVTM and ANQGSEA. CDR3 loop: CSVGRLRGGELFF. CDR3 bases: TGCAGCGTTGGGAGACTTCGCGGCGGGGAGCTGTTTTTT.

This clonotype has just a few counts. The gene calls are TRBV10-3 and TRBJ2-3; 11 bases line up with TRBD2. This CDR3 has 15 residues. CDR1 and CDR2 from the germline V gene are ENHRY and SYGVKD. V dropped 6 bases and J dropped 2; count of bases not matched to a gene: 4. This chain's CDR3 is CAIRIAGGDTDTQYF. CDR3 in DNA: TGTGCCATCAGGATAGCGGGAGGGGACACAGATACGCAGTATTTT.

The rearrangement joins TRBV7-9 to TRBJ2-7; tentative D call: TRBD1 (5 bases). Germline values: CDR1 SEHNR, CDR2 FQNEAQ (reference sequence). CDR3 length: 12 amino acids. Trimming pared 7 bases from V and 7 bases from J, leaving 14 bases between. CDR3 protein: CASTQGMGEQYF. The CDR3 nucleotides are TGTGCCAGCACGCAGGGCATGGGTGAGCAGTACTTC.

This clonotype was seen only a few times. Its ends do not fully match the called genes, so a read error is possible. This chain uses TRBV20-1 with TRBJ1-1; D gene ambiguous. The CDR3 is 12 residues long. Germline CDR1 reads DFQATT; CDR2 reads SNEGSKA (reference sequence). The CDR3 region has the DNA TGCAGTCCTAGTTACAGATACACTGAAGCTTTCTTT. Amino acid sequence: CSPSYRYTEAFF.

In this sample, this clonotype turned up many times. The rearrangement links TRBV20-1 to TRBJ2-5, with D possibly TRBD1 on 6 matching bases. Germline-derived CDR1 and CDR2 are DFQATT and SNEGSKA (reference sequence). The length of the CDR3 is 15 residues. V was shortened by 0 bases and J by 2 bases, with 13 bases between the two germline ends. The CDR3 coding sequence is TGCAGTGCTAGAGACGGCGTTAGGGGGCAAGAGACCCAGTACTTC. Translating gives CSARDGVRGQETQYF.

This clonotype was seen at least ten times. CDR3 amino acids: CSARDFGVSGTGGSPLHF. Written as DNA, the CDR3 is TGCAGTGCTAGAGATTTTGGGGTGTCGGGGACAGGGGGTTCACCCCTCCACTTT. The V call is TRBV20-1, the J call TRBJ1-6, with 11 bases identical to TRBD1. This CDR3 has 18 amino acids. CDR1 is DFQATT, CDR2 SNEGSKA, per germline (reference sequence). J lost 9 bases, V lost 0 bases, and 13 bases had no gene match.

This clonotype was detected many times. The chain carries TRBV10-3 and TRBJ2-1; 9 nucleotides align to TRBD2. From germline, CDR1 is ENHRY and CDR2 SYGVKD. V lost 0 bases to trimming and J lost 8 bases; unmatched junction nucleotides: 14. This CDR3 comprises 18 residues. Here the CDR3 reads CAISESIISGRGPDEQFF. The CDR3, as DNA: TGTGCCATCAGTGAGTCGATCATTAGCGGGAGAGGGCCCGATGAGCAGTTCTTC.

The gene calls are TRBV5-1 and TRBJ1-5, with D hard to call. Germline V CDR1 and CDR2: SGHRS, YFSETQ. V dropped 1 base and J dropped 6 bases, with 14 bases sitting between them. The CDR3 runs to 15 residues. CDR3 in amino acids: CASSLLPGSGQPQHF. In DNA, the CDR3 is TGCGCCAGCAGCTTGCTTCCGGGTTCGGGTCAGCCCCAGCATTTT.

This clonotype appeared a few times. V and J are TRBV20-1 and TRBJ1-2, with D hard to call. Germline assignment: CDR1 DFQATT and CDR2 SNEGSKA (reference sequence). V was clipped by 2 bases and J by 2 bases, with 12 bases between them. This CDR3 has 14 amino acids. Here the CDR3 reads CSARPPDGNYGYTF. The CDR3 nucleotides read TGCAGTGCTAGACCCCCGGACGGGAACTATGGCTACACCTTC.

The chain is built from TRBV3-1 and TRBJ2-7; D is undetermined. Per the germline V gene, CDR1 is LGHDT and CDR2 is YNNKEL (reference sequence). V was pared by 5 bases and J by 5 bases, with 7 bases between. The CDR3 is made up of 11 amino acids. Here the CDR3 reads CASSTVDEQYF. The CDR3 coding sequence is TGTGCCAGCAGCACAGTCGACGAGCAGTACTTC.